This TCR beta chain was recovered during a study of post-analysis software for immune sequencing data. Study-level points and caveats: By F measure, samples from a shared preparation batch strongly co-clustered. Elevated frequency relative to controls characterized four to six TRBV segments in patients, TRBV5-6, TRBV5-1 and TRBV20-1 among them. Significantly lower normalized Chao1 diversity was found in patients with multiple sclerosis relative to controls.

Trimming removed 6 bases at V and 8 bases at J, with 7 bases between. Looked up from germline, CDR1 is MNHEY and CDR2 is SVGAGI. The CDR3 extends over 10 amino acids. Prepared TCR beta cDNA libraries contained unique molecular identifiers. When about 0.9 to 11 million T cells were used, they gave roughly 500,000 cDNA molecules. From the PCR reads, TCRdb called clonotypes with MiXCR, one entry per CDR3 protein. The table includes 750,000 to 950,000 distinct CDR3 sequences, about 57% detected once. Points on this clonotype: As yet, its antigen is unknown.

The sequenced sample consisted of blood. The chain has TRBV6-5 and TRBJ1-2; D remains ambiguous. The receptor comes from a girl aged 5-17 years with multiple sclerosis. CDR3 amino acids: CASRGKGYTF. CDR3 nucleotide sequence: TGTGCCAGCAGGGGTAAAGGCTACACCTTC.